A selection of T cell receptor beta chains follows, all from one sample in a study of T cell responses to AZD1222 COVID-19 vaccine. The repertoire was sequenced with immunoSEQ multiplex PCR; TCRdb's copy has only in-frame clones and lacks some. The table shows roughly 150,000 clones, with 80% to 95% occurring only once. Sequences were derived from peripheral blood, sampled 28 days after the second AZD1222 dose. The receptors derive from an adult who received the AZD1222 COVID-19 vaccine. The CDR3 runs from the conserved cysteine through the conserved F or W. The order of the fields is D gene, clone size, CDR3 length, J gene, V gene, CDR3 DNA, CDR3 protein. D genes are given only for firm matches. Clone size is shown for a subset of rows, as once, few, many or a class of expanded clone.

-	-	10	TRBJ2-7	TRBV5-6	TGTGCCAGCAGTGGTGAGGAGCAGTACTTC	CASSGEEQYF
-	-	16	TRBJ2-3	TRBV6-1	TGTGCCAGCAGTGAATTTTGGATTCAAAGCACAGATACGCAGTATTTT	CASSEFWIQSTDTQYF
-	many	15	TRBJ2-5	TRBV29-1	TGCAGCGTTGGGCCCCATTTGAGGCCGCAAGAGACCCAGTACTTC	CSVGPHLRPQETQYF
-	-	13	TRBJ2-7	TRBV12-3/TRBV12-4	TGTGCCAGCAGGAGTAGCGGAGGCTACGAGCAGTACTTC	CASRSSGGYEQYF
TRBD2	-	16	TRBJ2-2	TRBV24-1	TGTGCCACCAGTGACCAGACTAGCGGGAACACCGGGGAGCTGTTTTTT	CATSDQTSGNTGELFF
TRBD1	-	19	TRBJ2-5	TRBV5-1	TGCGCCAGCAGCTTGTTTAGGACAGGGGGAGGTGCGGACCAAGAGACCCAGTACTTC	CASSLFRTGGGADQETQYF
TRBD1	-	11	TRBJ1-1	TRBV3-1/TRBV3-2	TGTGCCAGCAGCCGGGACAGTGAAGCTTTCTTT	CASSRDSEAFF
-	-	15	TRBJ2-1	TRBV5-6	TGTGCCAGCAGCTTACCGGACTCCCAATACAATGAGCAGTTCTTC	CASSLPDSQYNEQFF
-	-	14	TRBJ2-3	TRBV7-2	TGTGCCAGCAGCCCGAGGGACAGCACAGATACGCAGTATTTT	CASSPRDSTDTQYF
-	-	15	TRBJ2-1	TRBV6-1	TGTGCCAGCAGTGACCGGGGACCATTCATTGGTGAGCAGTTCTTC	CASSDRGPFIGEQFF
-	-	13	TRBJ1-6	TRBV7-2	TGTGCCAGCAGGACGGCGGGGAATTCACCCCTCCACTTT	CASRTAGNSPLHF
TRBD1	-	11	TRBJ1-2	TRBV6-5	TGTGCCAGCGGACAGGGAAGAGGCTACACCTTC	CASGQGRGYTF
-	-	13	TRBJ1-4	TRBV4-3	TGCGCCAGCAGCCAAGAAGGGGACGAAAAACTGTTTTTT	CASSQEGDEKLFF
-	once	13	TRBJ2-1	TRBV6-5	TGTGCCAGCCGACCCCGCGGGTACAATGAGCAGTTCTTC	CASRPRGYNEQFF
-	-	21	TRBJ2-2	TRBV3-1/TRBV3-2	TGTGCCAGCACCCAAGGACCGGGACGTGCTTCGGGAGCCGCGAACACCGGGGAGCTGTTTTTT	CASTQGPGRASGAANTGELFF
TRBD1	once	15	TRBJ1-1	TRBV19	TGTGCCAGTAGTTACTACAGGGGGCGGAACACTGAAGCTTTCTTT	CASSYYRGRNTEAFF
TRBD2	-	14	TRBJ2-7	TRBV4-3	TGCGCCAGCAGCCATCTCTTGGGAGGGTACGAGCAGTACTTC	CASSHLLGGYEQYF
TRBD2	many	14	TRBJ2-7	TRBV7-2	TGTGCCAGCAGCTTCCGGACTAGCGGGAGCGAGCAGTACTTC	CASSFRTSGSEQYF
TRBD2	once	13	TRBJ2-1	TRBV7-3	TGTGCCAGCAGCTTTCTGCGGGAGACTGAGCAGTTCTTC	CASSFLRETEQFF
-	-	11	TRBJ2-3	TRBV6-2/TRBV6-3	TGTGCCAGCAGTTACAAAGCAACGCAGTATTTT	CASSYKATQYF
TRBD2	-	16	TRBJ2-3	TRBV5-6	TGTGCCAGCAGCTTGGCTGTTAGCGGGGGCACAGATACGCAGTATTTT	CASSLAVSGGTDTQYF
-	-	13	TRBJ1-1	TRBV5-6	TGTGCCAGCAGCTTGGGCAGTTACACTGAAGCTTTCTTT	CASSLGSYTEAFF
-	once	14	TRBJ1-6	TRBV5-1	TGCGCCAGCAGCTTGGCGGGGGATAATTCACCCCTCCACTTT	CASSLAGDNSPLHF
TRBD1	-	18	TRBJ1-1	TRBV10-3	TGTGCCATCAGGACGTCGCGGGACAGGGGAACCATGAACACTGAAGCTTTCTTT	CAIRTSRDRGTMNTEAFF
-	-	18	TRBJ1-5	TRBV19	TGTGCCAGTAGTGGTTGGGACGCGGAGAGTCCTAGCAATCAGCCCCAGCATTTT	CASSGWDAESPSNQPQHF
-	-	15	TRBJ1-1	TRBV9	TGTGCCAGCAGCGCCCTGAAGGGGGAGAGCACTGAAGCTTTCTTT	CASSALKGESTEAFF
-	-	13	TRBJ1-1	TRBV19	TGTGCCAGTAGTATTAATGGTGGGCAGGAAGCTTTCTTT	CASSINGGQEAFF
TRBD2	-	22	TRBJ2-2	TRBV5-1	TGCGCCAGCAGCCCACTGGGGGCCGGGACTAGCGGAAACGGGGAAAACACCGGGGAGCTGTTTTTT	CASSPLGAGTSGNGENTGELFF
TRBD1	-	14	TRBJ2-7	TRBV10-1	TGCGCCAGCAGTGAGGGACAGGACCAGCGCGAGCAGTACTTC	CASSEGQDQREQYF
TRBD1	-	14	TRBJ1-2	TRBV29-1	TGCAGCGTTTTTACAGGGGGCAATTCCTATGGCTACACCTTC	CSVFTGGNSYGYTF
-	-	14	TRBJ2-5	TRBV27	TGTGCCACCTCTTTACGGCAGTACCAAGAGACCCAGTACTTC	CATSLRQYQETQYF
TRBD2	-	16	TRBJ2-3	TRBV29-1	TGCAGCGTTGAAGATCAACTAGCGGGAGGGACAGATACGCAGTATTTT	CSVEDQLAGGTDTQYF
-	-	12	TRBJ1-6	TRBV2	TGTGCCAGCTGGGGGCTAGGTTCACCCCTCCACTTT	CASWGLGSPLHF
-	-	14	TRBJ2-7	TRBV6-5	TGTGCCAGCAGTACAGGTCGACGGGCCTACGAGCAGTACTTC	CASSTGRRAYEQYF
-	-	15	TRBJ1-6	TRBV6-5	TGTGCCAGCAGTTACTCGACGGGGGGTAATTCACCCCTCCACTTT	CASSYSTGGNSPLHF
-	-	16	TRBJ2-7	TRBV7-6	TGTGCCAGCAGCTTAGTACATACGGGGGAGGTCCACGAGCAGTACTTC	CASSLVHTGEVHEQYF
-	-	15	TRBJ2-5	TRBV25-1	TGTGCCAGCAGTGAATGGAGGGCAGGGGGAGAGACCCAGTACTTC	CASSEWRAGGETQYF
-	-	15	TRBJ1-2	TRBV13	TGTGCCAGCAGCTTAGGACAGGAACTAAACTATGGCTACACCTTC	CASSLGQELNYGYTF
TRBD1	once	15	TRBJ1-4	TRBV19	TGTGCCAGTAGTACACAGGGGACCCTTAATGAAAAACTGTTTTTT	CASSTQGTLNEKLFF
-	once	16	TRBJ2-4	TRBV6-1	TGTGCCAGCAGTGAAATGGTGAGATTAGCCAAAAACATTCAGTACTTC	CASSEMVRLAKNIQYF
TRBD2	-	14	TRBJ2-3	TRBV7-6	TGTGCCAGCACGCGGGGGGGGGCCACAGATACGCAGTATTTT	CASTRGGATDTQYF
TRBD1	-	15	TRBJ1-5	TRBV5-6	TGTGCCAGCAGCTTGAACAGGGGTAGCAATCAGCCCCAGCATTTT	CASSLNRGSNQPQHF
TRBD1	-	14	TRBJ1-6	TRBV5-4	TGTGCCAGCAGCCCGGGACAGGGCGGTTCACCCCTCCACTTT	CASSPGQGGSPLHF
-	-	14	TRBJ2-5	TRBV7-8	TGTGCCAGCAGCCAAAGCCAGGGGAGTGAGACCCAGTACTTC	CASSQSQGSETQYF
-	-	15	TRBJ1-2	TRBV4-1	TGCGCCAGCAGCCAAGATCGGTCTGCATACTATGGCTACACCTTC	CASSQDRSAYYGYTF
-	-	11	TRBJ2-1	TRBV19	TGTGCCAGTAGTAACTTTAATGAGCAGTTCTTC	CASSNFNEQFF
TRBD1	-	14	TRBJ2-7	TRBV27	TGTGCCAGCTCATGGACAGGGAGCCTCTACGAGCAGTACTTC	CASSWTGSLYEQYF
TRBD2	once	16	TRBJ2-3	TRBV9	TGTGCCAGCAGCGCCGCTAGCGGGGGGGTAAGCGATACGCAGTATTTT	CASSAASGGVSDTQYF
TRBD2	-	14	TRBJ2-2	TRBV28	TGTGCCAGCAGTTGGACTAGCGACACCGGGGAGCTGTTTTTT	CASSWTSDTGELFF
-	-	16	TRBJ2-3	TRBV19	TGTGCCAGTAGTAACTATGGGGGCCGGAGCACAGATACGCAGTATTTT	CASSNYGGRSTDTQYF
TRBD1	-	13	TRBJ1-2	TRBV27	TGTGCCAGCAGCCCAGGGGGCGGAGTGGGCTACACCTTC	CASSPGGGVGYTF
TRBD1	-	15	TRBJ1-1	TRBV7-2	TGTGCCAGCAGCTTAGCGTGGACAGGAGGCACTGAAGCTTTCTTT	CASSLAWTGGTEAFF
-	-	14	TRBJ1-1	TRBV28	TGTGCCAGCAGTATCCCCGGAGGTAACACTGAAGCTTTCTTT	CASSIPGGNTEAFF
-	-	15	TRBJ1-1	TRBV19	TGTGCCAGTATCTACCCAGGAAAGCCCAACACTGAAGCTTTCTTT	CASIYPGKPNTEAFF
-	-	14	TRBJ1-1	TRBV5-5	TGTGCCAGCAGCTCCGGGGCGCCTAGCACTGAAGCTTTCTTT	CASSSGAPSTEAFF
-	-	13	TRBJ1-6	TRBV9	TGTGCCAGCAGCGTAGGCTCGAATTCACCCCTCCACTTT	CASSVGSNSPLHF